This T cell receptor beta chain was found in a study of cytomegalovirus exposure and HLA in healthy donors. This clone has more than one count but fewer than ten. Its antigen is not identified. Within the sample, other DNA sequences also encode this same CDR3. The study, taken as a whole, reports: Common viral pathogens seemed, in a later analysis, to connect with several of the most significant clusters.

The PCR ran on 60 Vbeta and 13 Jbeta primers. Method: immunoSEQ multiplex PCR; TCRdb's copy keeps in-frame clones and lacks some. The sample carries approximately 130,000 clones, roughly four fifths recorded once. The germline CDR1 and CDR2 sequences are LGHNA and YSLEER. The CDR3 is 14 amino acids. Trimming stripped 2 bases from V and 0 bases from J, with 7 bases between. The clonotype comes from a woman aged 40-49 years in good health and CMV-seropositive. This rearrangement joins TRBV4-3 to TRBJ2-5, with unresolved D. Source material: PBMCs. The CDR3 region is CASSQFPDQETQYF. CDR3 in DNA: TGCGCCAGCAGCCAATTCCCGGACCAAGAGACCCAGTACTTC.